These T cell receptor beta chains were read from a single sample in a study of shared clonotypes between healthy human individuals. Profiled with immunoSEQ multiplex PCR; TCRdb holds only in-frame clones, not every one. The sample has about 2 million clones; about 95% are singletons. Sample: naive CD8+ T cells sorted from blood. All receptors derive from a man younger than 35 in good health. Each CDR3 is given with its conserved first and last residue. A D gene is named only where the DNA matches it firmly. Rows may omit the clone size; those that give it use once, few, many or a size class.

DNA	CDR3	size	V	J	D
TGTGCCACCAGCAGGAGGGATACAGGGGCGGACGAGCAGTACTTC	CATSRRDTGADEQYF	.	TRBV15	TRBJ2-7	TRBD1
TGTGCCAGCAGTTGGGGGAAGGGGGCCCAAGAGACCCAGTACTTC	CASSWGKGAQETQYF	.	TRBV5-6	TRBJ2-5	TRBD1
TGCGCCAGCAGCCAAGCGGCAAGTAAGATCTTC	CASSQAASKIF	.	TRBV4-1	TRBJ2-7	.
TGCGCCAGCAGCCAAGGGGCCCCACTTCCCTACGAGCAGTACTTC	CASSQGAPLPYEQYF	once	TRBV4-1	TRBJ2-7	.
TGTGCCAGCAGTTTAAGGGGACCCTACGAGCAGTACTTC	CASSLRGPYEQYF	.	TRBV28	TRBJ2-7	.
TGCGCCAGCACGGATGAGACAGACTCTGGGGCCAACGTCCTGACTTTC	CASTDETDSGANVLTF	.	TRBV10-2	TRBJ2-6	.
TGTGCCAGCAGCTTTGGGGACAGTCAATACTACGAGCAGTACTTC	CASSFGDSQYYEQYF	.	TRBV5-4	TRBJ2-7	TRBD1
TGTGCCAGTAGTATTTTGCCGAAGACAGATACGCAGTATTTT	CASSILPKTDTQYF	.	TRBV19	TRBJ2-3	.
TGTGCCAGCAGCCTAGCCGGAGGTCCCACAGATACGCAGTATTTT	CASSLAGGPTDTQYF	.	TRBV7-9	TRBJ2-3	.
TGCGCCAGCAGTGAGGAGGAGAGCAACTTTGGAAACACCATATATTTT	CASSEEESNFGNTIYF	.	TRBV10-2	TRBJ1-3	.
TGCGCCAGCAGCTTACTAGCGGGGTCGGAAGAGACCCAGTACTTC	CASSLLAGSEETQYF	.	TRBV5-1	TRBJ2-5	TRBD2
TGTGCCACCCCACGGGGAGGGACAGATACGCAGTATTTT	CATPRGGTDTQYF	.	TRBV2	TRBJ2-3	TRBD2
TGTGCCAGCAGCCCAGGGGGCGCTGAAGCTTTCTTT	CASSPGGAEAFF	.	TRBV28	TRBJ1-1	TRBD1